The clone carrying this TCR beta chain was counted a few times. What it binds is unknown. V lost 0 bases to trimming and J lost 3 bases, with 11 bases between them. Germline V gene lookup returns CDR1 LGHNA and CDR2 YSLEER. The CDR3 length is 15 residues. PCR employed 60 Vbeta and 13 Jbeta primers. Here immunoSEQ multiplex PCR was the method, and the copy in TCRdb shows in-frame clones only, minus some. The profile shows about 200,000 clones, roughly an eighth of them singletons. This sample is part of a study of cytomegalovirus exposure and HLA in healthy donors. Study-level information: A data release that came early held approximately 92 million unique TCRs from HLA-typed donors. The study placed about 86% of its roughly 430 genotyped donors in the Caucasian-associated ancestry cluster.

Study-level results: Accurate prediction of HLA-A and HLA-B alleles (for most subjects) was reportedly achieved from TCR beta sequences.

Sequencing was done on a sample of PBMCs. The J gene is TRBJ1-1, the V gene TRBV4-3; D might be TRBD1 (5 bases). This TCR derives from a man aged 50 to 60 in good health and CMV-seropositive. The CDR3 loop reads CASSQDERQYTEAFF. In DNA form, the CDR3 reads TGCGCCAGCAGCCAAGACGAGAGACAGTACACTGAAGCTTTCTTT.